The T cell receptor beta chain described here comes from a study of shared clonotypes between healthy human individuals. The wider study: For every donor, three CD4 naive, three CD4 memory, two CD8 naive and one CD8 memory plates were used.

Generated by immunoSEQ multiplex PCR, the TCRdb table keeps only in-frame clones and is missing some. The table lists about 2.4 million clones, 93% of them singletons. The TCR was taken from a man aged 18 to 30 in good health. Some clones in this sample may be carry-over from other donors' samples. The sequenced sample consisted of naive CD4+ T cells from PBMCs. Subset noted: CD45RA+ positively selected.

As DNA, the CDR3 is TGTGCCAGCAGTTACCGGACAGGGGGCTATGGCACTGAAGCTTTCTTT. Translating it yields CASSYRTGGYGTEAFF. The chain is built from TRBV28 and TRBJ1-1; 11 nucleotides agree with TRBD1. The CDR3 covers 16 residues. In germline, CDR1 is MDHEN, CDR2 SYDVKM. V lost 4 bases and J lost 4; bases outside the gene matches: 8.